Sequencing of this T cell receptor beta chain was carried out in a study of OX40 agonist ivuxolimab in advanced cancers. CDR1 and CDR2 from the germline V gene are LGHNA and YSLEER. The CDR3 covers 12 residues. V dropped 4 bases and J dropped 5 bases, with 8 bases sitting between them. The assay was immunoSEQ multiplex PCR, and TCRdb's table has in-frame clones only and misses some. Here the sample spans some 65,000 clones, roughly 84% being singletons. The chain joins TRBV4-3 to TRBJ2-5; D ambiguous. This receptor was obtained from an adult with an advanced solid tumor such as melanoma, head and neck, liver or kidney cancer. The specimen was CD4+ or CD8+ T cells sorted from blood, collected in a trial of the OX40 agonist ivuxolimab. The CDR3 DNA is TGCGCCAGCAGCCGTTACGGGGAGACCCAGTACTTC. Its translation is CASSRYGETQYF.